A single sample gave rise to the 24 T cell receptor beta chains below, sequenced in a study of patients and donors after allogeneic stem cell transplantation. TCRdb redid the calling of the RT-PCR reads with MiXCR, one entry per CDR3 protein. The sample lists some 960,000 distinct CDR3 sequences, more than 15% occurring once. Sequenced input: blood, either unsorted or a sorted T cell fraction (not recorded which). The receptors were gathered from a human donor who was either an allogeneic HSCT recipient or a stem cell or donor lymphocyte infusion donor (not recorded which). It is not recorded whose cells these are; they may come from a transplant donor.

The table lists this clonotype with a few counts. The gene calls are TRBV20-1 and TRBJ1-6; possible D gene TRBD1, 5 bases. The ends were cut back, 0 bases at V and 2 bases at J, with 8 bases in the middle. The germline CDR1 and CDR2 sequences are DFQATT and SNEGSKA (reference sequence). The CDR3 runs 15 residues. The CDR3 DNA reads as TGCAGTGCTAGAGAAGGGGTGACCTATAATTCACCCCTCCACTTT. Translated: CSAREGVTYNSPLHF.

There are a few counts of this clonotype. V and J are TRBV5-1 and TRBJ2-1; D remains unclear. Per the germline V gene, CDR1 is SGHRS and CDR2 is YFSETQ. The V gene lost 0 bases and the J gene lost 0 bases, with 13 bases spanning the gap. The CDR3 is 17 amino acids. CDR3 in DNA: TGCGCCAGCAGCTTGGTGGTTCGGCCGAGCTCCTACAATGAGCAGTTCTTC. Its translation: CASSLVVRPSSYNEQFF. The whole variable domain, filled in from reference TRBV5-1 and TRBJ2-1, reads KAGVTQTPRYLIKTRGQQVTLSCSPISGHRSVSWYQQTPGQGLQFLFEYFSETQRNKGNFPGRFSGRQFSNSRSEMNVSTLELGDSALYLCASSLVVRPSSYNEQFFGPGTRLTVL.

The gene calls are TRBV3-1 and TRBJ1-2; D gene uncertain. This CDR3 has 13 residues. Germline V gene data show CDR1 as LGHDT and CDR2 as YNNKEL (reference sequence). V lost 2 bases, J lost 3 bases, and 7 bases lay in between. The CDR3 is CASSQQNDYGYTF. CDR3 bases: TGTGCCAGCAGCCAACAGAACGACTATGGCTACACCTTC.

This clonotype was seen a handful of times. Here the CDR3 reads CASRTGYEQFF. The CDR3 DNA is TGCGCCAGCAGGACAGGGTACGAGCAGTTCTTC. V gene TRBV4-1 combines with J gene TRBJ2-1; the match to TRBD1 covers 7 bases. Germline values: CDR1 MGHRA, CDR2 YSYEKL. V shed 6 bases, J shed 10 bases, and the junction held 3 bases outside the gene matches. This CDR3 is 11 amino acids long.

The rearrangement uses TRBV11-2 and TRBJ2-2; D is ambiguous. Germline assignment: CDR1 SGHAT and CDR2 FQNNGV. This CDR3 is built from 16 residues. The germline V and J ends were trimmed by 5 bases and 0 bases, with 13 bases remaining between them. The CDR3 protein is CASSALRHANTGELFF. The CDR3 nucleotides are TGTGCCAGCAGCGCATTACGACACGCGAACACCGGGGAGCTGTTTTTT.

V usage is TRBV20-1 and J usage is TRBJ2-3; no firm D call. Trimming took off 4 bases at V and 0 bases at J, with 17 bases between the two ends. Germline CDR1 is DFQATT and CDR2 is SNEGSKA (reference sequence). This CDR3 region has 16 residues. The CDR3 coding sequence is TGCAGTGCTAAATTGGGTCGACTCCTTAGCACAGATACGCAGTATTTT. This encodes CSAKLGRLLSTDTQYF.

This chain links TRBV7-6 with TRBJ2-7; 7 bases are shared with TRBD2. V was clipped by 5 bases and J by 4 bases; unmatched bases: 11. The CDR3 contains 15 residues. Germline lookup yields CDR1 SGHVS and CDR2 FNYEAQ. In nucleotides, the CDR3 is TGTGCCAGCAGCATTTCAGCGGGGCATTTTTACGAGCAGTACTTC. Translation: CASSISAGHFYEQYF. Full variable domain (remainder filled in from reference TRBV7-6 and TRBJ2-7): GAGVSQSPRYKVTKRGQDVALRCDPISGHVSLYWYRQALGQGPEFLTYFNYEAQQDKSGLPNDRFSAERPEGSISTLTIQRTEQRDSAMYRCASSISAGHFYEQYFGPGTRLTVT.

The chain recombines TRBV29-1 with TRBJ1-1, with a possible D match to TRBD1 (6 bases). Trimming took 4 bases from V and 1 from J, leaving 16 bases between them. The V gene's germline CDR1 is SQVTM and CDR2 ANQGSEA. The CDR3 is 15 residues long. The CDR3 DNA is TGCAGCGTTGGGGTGGGGGCCAGCCGGAACACTGAAGCTTTCTTT. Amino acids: CSVGVGASRNTEAFF.

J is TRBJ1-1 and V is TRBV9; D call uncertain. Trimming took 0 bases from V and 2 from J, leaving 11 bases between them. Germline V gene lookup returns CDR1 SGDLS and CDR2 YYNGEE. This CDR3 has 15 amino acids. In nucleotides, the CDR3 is TGTGCCAGCAGCGTAGCCGCCGCAAAAAACACTGAAGCTTTCTTT. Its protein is CASSVAAAKNTEAFF. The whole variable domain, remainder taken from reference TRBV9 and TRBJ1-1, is DSGVTQTPKHLITATGQRVTLRCSPRSGDLSVYWYQQSLDQGLQFLIQYYNGEERAKGNILERFSAQQFPDLHSELNLSSLELGDSALYFCASSVAAAKNTEAFFGQGTRLTVV.

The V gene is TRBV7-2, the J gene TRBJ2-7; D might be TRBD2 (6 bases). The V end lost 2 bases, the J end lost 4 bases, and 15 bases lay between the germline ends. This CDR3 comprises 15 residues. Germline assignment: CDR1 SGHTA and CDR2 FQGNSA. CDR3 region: CASSLYGGGVYEQYF. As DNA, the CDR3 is TGTGCCAGCAGCTTATATGGCGGAGGGGTTTACGAGCAGTACTTC. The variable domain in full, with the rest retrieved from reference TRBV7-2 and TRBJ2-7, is GAGVSQSPSNKVTEKGKDVELRCDPISGHTALYWYRQSLGQGLEFLIYFQGNSAPDKSGLPSDRFSAERTGGSVSTLTIQRTQQEDSAVYLCASSLYGGGVYEQYFGPGTRLTVT.

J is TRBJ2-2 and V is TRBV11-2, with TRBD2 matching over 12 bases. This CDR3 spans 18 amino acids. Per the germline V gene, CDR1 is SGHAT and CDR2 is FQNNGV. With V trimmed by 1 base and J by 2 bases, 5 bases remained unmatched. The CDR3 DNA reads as TGTGCCAGCAGCTTAGGACTAGCGGGGGTCACCAACACCGGGGAGCTGTTTTTT. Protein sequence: CASSLGLAGVTNTGELFF.

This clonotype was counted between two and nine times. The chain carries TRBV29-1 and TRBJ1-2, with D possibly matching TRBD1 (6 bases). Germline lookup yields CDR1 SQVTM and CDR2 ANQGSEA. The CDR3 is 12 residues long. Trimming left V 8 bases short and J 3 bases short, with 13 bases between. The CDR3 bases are TGCAGCTTTTCTACAGGGTACTATGGCTACACCTTC. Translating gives CSFSTGYYGYTF.

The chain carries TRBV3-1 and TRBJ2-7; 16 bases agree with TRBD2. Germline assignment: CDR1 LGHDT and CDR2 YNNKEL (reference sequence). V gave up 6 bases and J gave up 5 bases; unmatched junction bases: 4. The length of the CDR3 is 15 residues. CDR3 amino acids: CASRGTSGRADEQYF. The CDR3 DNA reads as TGTGCCAGCAGAGGGACTAGCGGGAGGGCCGACGAGCAGTACTTC.

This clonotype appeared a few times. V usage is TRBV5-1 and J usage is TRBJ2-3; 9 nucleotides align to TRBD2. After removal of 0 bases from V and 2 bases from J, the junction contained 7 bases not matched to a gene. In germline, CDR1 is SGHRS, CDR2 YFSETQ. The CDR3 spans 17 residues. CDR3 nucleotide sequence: TGCGCCAGCAGCTTGGCTTCCGGACTAGCGAACACAGATACGCAGTATTTT. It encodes CASSLASGLANTDTQYF.

The DNA of the CDR3 is TGCGCCAGCACGGTGAATGAGGGGACCGGAAACACCATATATTTT. It encodes CASTVNEGTGNTIYF. The J gene is TRBJ1-3, the V gene TRBV4-1; D perhaps matches TRBD1 (5 bases). Germline V gene lookup returns CDR1 MGHRA and CDR2 YSYEKL. Trimming removed 7 bases from V and 4 bases from J, with 17 bases in between. This CDR3 region has 15 residues.

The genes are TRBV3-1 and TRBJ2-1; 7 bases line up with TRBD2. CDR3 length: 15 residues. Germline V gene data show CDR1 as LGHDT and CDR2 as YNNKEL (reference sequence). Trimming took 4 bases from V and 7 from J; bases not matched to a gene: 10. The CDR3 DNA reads TGTGCCAGCAGCCGGAGTGTAGGGGAGGGGAATGAGCAGTTCTTC. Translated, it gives CASSRSVGEGNEQFF.

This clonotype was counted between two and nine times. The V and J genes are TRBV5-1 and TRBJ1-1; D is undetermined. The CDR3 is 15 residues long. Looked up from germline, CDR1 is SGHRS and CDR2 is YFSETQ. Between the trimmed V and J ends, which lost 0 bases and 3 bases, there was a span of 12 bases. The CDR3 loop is CASSLGMGTDTEAFF. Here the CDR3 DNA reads TGCGCCAGCAGCTTGGGTATGGGTACGGACACTGAAGCTTTCTTT.

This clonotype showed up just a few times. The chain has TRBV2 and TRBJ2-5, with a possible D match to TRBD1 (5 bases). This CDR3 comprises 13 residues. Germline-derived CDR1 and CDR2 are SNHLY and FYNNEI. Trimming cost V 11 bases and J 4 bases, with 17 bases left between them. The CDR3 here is CADRQTFSETQYF. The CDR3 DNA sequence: TGTGCCGATCGACAGACTTTCTCAGAGACCCAGTACTTC.

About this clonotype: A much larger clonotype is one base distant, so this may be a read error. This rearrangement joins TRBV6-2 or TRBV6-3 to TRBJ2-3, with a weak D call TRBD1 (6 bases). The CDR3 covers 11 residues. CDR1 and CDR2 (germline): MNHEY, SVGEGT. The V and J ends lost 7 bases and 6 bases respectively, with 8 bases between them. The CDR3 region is CASTQGDTQYF. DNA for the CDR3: TGTGCCAGCACCCAGGGGGATACGCAGTATTTT.

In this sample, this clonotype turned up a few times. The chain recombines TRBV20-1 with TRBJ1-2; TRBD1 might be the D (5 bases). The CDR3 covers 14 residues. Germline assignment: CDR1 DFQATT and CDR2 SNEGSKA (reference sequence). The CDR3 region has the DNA TGCTCGGTGGGGAACAGGAATACTAACTATGGCTACACCTTC. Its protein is CSVGNRNTNYGYTF.

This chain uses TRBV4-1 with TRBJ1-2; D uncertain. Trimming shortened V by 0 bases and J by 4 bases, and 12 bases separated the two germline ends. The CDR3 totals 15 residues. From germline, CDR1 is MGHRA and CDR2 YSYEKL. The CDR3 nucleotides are TGCGCCAGCAGCCAAGAGTCCACCCGTGGCTATGGCTACACCTTC. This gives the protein CASSQESTRGYGYTF.

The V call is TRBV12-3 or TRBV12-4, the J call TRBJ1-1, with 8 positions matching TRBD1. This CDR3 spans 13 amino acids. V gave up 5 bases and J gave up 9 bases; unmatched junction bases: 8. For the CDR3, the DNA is TGTGCCAGCAGTCCGACAGGGGCGAAGAAAGCTTTCTTT. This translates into CASSPTGAKKAFF.

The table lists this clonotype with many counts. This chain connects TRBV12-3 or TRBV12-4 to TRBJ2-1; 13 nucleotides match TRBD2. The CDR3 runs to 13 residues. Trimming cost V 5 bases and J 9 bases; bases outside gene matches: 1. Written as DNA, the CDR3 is TGTGCCAGCAGTCGACTAGCGGGGGGTGAGCAGTTCTTC. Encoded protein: CASSRLAGGEQFF.

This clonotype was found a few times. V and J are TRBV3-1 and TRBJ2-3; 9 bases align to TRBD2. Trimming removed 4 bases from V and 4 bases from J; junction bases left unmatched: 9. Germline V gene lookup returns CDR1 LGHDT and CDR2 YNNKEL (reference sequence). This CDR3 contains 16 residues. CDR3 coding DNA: TGTGCCAGCAGCCGAGAGGTGTTAGCGGGAGCAGATACGCAGTATTTT. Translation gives CASSREVLAGADTQYF.